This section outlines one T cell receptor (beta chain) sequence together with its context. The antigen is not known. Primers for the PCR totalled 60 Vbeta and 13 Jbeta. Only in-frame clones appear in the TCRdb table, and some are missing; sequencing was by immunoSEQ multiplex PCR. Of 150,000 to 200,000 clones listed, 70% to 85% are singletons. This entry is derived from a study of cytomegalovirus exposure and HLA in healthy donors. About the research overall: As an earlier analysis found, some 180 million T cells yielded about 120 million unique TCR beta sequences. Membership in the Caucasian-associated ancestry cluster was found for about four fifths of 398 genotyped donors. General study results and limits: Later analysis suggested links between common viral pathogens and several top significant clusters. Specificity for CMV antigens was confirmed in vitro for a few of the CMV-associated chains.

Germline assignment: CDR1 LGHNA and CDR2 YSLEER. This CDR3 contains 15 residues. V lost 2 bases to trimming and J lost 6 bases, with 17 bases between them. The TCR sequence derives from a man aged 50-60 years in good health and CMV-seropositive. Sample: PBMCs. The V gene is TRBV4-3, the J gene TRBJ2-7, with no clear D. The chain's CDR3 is CASSQSRLPFLEQYF. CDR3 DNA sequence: TGCGCCAGCAGCCAATCCCGACTGCCTTTCCTCGAGCAGTACTTC.